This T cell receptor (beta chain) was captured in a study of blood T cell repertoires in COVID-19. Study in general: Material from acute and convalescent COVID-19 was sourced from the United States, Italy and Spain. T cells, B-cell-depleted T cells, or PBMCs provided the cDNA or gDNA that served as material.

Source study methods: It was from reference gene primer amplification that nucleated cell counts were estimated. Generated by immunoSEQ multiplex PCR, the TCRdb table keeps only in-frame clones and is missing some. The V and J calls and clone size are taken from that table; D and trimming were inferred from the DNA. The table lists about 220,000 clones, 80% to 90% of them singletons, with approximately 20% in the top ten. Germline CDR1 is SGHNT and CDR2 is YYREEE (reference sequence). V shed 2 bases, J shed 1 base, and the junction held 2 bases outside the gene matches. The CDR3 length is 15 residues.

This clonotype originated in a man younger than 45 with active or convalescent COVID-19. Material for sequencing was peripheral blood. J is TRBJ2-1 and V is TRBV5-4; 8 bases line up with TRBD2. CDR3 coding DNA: TGTGCCAGCAGCTTAGTAGCGGGGTCCTACAATGAGCAGTTCTTC. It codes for CASSLVAGSYNEQFF.